A single sample is the source of the 29 T cell receptor beta chains below, sequenced in a study of identical twins. TCRdb reprocessed the 5' RACE reads via MiXCR and lists one record per CDR3 protein. The repertoire holds 690,000 or so distinct CDR3 sequences, with 8.5% to 9% as singletons. These data were also reused for a study on yellow fever vaccine responses in identical twins.

The sample consisted of PBMCs. The source of these receptors is a woman under 30 in good health.

This clonotype has ten or more counts. The V call is TRBV9, the J call TRBJ2-3; D gene unclear. From germline, CDR1 is SGDLS and CDR2 YYNGEE. The CDR3 covers 15 residues. Trimming removed 2 bases at V and 0 bases at J, with 10 bases between. The CDR3 DNA follows: TGTGCCAGCAGCGTGTCTGGATCTAGCACAGATACGCAGTATTTT. Translating gives CASSVSGSSTDTQYF.

The V call is TRBV20-1, the J call TRBJ2-5; D tentatively reads TRBD1 or TRBD2 (6 bases each). Trimming stripped 0 bases from V and 5 bases from J, with 13 bases between. CDR1 DFQATT and CDR2 SNEGSKA come from the germline V gene (reference sequence). CDR3 length: 14 amino acids. Written as DNA, the CDR3 is TGCAGTGCTAGAGAGTCAAGGAGGGGGGAGACCCAGTACTTC. Its translation: CSARESRRGETQYF.

This rearrangement joins TRBV20-1 to TRBJ2-4; 9 bases map to TRBD1. The CDR3 loop spans 13 amino acids. Germline V gene lookup returns CDR1 DFQATT and CDR2 SNEGSKA (reference sequence). After removal of 4 bases from V and 7 bases from J, the junction contained 5 bases not matched to a gene. The CDR3 region is CSATTGGGNIQYF. The DNA for the CDR3 is TGCAGTGCTACGACAGGGGGAGGTAACATTCAGTACTTC.

This clonotype was seen more than once but under ten times. V usage is TRBV20-1 and J usage is TRBJ1-1, with 7 bases fitting TRBD1. V shed 3 bases and J 5 bases; nucleotides not matched to a gene: 9. Germline V gene data show CDR1 as DFQATT and CDR2 as SNEGSKA (reference sequence). This CDR3 region has 14 residues. CDR3 in DNA: TGCAGTGCTAGGCCAGGGGGGGGAGGTACTGAAGCTTTCTTT. Translation: CSARPGGGGTEAFF.

This clonotype was picked up a small number of times. The rearrangement links TRBV27 to TRBJ2-7; 13 nucleotides align to TRBD2. Germline V lookup: CDR1 MNHEY, CDR2 SMNVEV (reference sequence). Trimming cost V 6 bases and J 3 bases; bases outside gene matches: 5. The CDR3 is made up of 15 amino acids. The CDR3 DNA reads TGTGCCAGCAGGTCTGGACTAGCGGGAGTCTACGAGCAGTACTTC. This encodes CASRSGLAGVYEQYF.

The chain couples TRBV7-9 to TRBJ1-1; TRBD1 might be the D (5 bases). The V gene's germline CDR1 is SEHNR and CDR2 FQNEAQ (reference sequence). The CDR3 is 15 residues long. The V end lost 5 bases, the J end lost 1 base, and 14 bases lay between the germline ends. CDR3 DNA sequence: TGTGCCAGCAGCCCAAAGGACAAGACGAACACTGAAGCTTTCTTT. As protein: CASSPKDKTNTEAFF.

The V and J genes are TRBV5-1 and TRBJ2-2; no definite D call. From germline, CDR1 is SGHRS and CDR2 YFSETQ. V lost 2 bases and J lost 9, with 11 bases in between. CDR3 length equals 13 residues. Here the CDR3 reads CASSFHGSWELFF. CDR3 coding DNA: TGCGCCAGCAGCTTCCATGGTTCGTGGGAGCTGTTTTTT.

This clonotype was counted a few times. The rearrangement uses TRBV20-1 and TRBJ2-5; perhaps D is TRBD1 or TRBD2 (6 bases each). From germline, CDR1 is DFQATT and CDR2 SNEGSKA (reference sequence). The CDR3 is made up of 18 amino acids. Trimming removed 3 bases at V and 5 bases at J, with 28 bases between. The CDR3 loop reads CSARIIGQSWGAGETQYF. CDR3 nucleotides: TGCAGTGCTAGGATTATAGGCCAAAGCTGGGGGGCCGGGGAGACCCAGTACTTC.

The chain has TRBV27 and TRBJ2-7; D remains unclear. This CDR3 has 13 residues. Germline V lookup: CDR1 MNHEY, CDR2 SMNVEV (reference sequence). The germline V and J ends were trimmed by 0 bases and 4 bases, with 7 bases remaining between them. The CDR3 nucleotides read TGTGCCAGCAGTTTATCGACTTCATACGAGCAGTACTTC. Translating it yields CASSLSTSYEQYF.

This clonotype has just a few counts. The chain recombines TRBV12-3 or TRBV12-4 with TRBJ2-5, with 10 bases fitting TRBD1. The junction had 3 bases not matched to a gene; V was cut back by 4 bases and J by 4 bases. This CDR3 has 14 residues. The CDR3 region is CASSSGQGLETQYF. CDR3 in DNA: TGTGCCAGCAGTTCGGGACAGGGGCTAGAGACCCAGTACTTC.

This clonotype was recorded a few times. The chain joins TRBV7-2 to TRBJ2-7; 12 bases are shared with TRBD1. Germline lookup yields CDR1 SGHTA and CDR2 FQGNSA. This CDR3 comprises 16 residues. Trimming at V came to 5 bases and at J to 3 bases, leaving 8 bases not matched to a gene. The CDR3 loop is CASSGGTGGNFYEQYF. CDR3 coding DNA: TGTGCCAGCAGCGGGGGGACAGGGGGCAATTTCTACGAGCAGTACTTC.

The genes are TRBV10-1 and TRBJ2-7; the match to TRBD1 covers 7 bases. The CDR3 loop spans 14 amino acids. The germline CDR1 and CDR2 sequences are WNHNN and SYGVQD (reference sequence). V shed 4 bases, J shed 2 bases, and the junction held 5 bases outside the gene matches. The CDR3 reads CASSGQGSPYEQYF. In nucleotides, the CDR3 is TGCGCCAGCAGTGGACAGGGATCCCCCTACGAGCAGTACTTC.

This clonotype appeared many times. This sequence joins TRBV3-1 and TRBJ2-7; TRBD1 is a possible D gene (5 bases). CDR1 LGHDT and CDR2 YNNKEL come from the germline V gene (reference sequence). The CDR3 has 13 amino acids. Trimming took off 3 bases at V and 4 bases at J, with 10 bases between the two ends. The CDR3 DNA reads as TGTGCCAGCAGCCAGCTTTCAGGGTACGAGCAGTACTTC. Protein product: CASSQLSGYEQYF.

This clonotype was counted a few times. V usage is TRBV10-2 and J usage is TRBJ2-7; the D gene is possibly TRBD1 (6 bases). The germline CDR1 and CDR2 sequences are WSHSY and SAAADI. There are 17 residues in the CDR3. V dropped 5 bases and J dropped 2 bases, with 22 bases sitting between them. The CDR3 spells CASSQRAGTRHPYEQYF. Here the CDR3 DNA reads TGCGCCAGCAGTCAACGTGCCGGGACACGTCATCCCTACGAGCAGTACTTC.

The chain has TRBV5-1 and TRBJ2-3; a possible D gene is TRBD2 (6 bases). The CDR3 is 16 amino acids. Germline values: CDR1 SGHRS, CDR2 YFSETQ. Trimming left V 2 bases short and J 3 bases short, with 16 bases between. CDR3 sequence (DNA): TGCGCCAGCAGCTTCCCACCGCAGGACTATACAGATACGCAGTATTTT. It codes for CASSFPPQDYTDTQYF. The full variable domain, with the rest looked up from reference TRBV5-1 and TRBJ2-3, is KAGVTQTPRYLIKTRGQQVTLSCSPISGHRSVSWYQQTPGQGLQFLFEYFSETQRNKGNFPGRFSGRQFSNSRSEMNVSTLELGDSALYLCASSFPPQDYTDTQYFGPGTRLTVL.

This rearrangement joins TRBV7-2 to TRBJ1-1; 8 nucleotides match TRBD1. Unmatched junction bases numbered 10, after V lost 4 bases and J lost 6 bases. Germline lookup yields CDR1 SGHTA and CDR2 FQGNSA. The length of the CDR3 is 15 residues. The CDR3 sequence is CASSSRQGRLAEAFF. CDR3 nucleotide sequence: TGTGCCAGCAGCTCAAGACAGGGGAGACTGGCTGAAGCTTTCTTT. Using reference TRBV7-2 and TRBJ1-1 for the parts outside the CDR3, the full variable domain is GAGVSQSPSNKVTEKGKDVELRCDPISGHTALYWYRQSLGQGLEFLIYFQGNSAPDKSGLPSDRFSAERTGGSVSTLTIQRTQQEDSAVYLCASSSRQGRLAEAFFGQGTRLTVV.

This clonotype occurred a few times. This chain joins TRBV11-1 and TRBJ2-3; 9 bases align to TRBD2. This CDR3 spans 18 amino acids. With 1 base clipped from V and 1 base from J, the junction kept 9 bases outside the gene matches. CDR1 and CDR2 (germline): SGHAT, FQDESV (reference sequence). The CDR3 here is CASSLEVAGGPGTDTQYF. CDR3 DNA sequence: TGTGCCAGCAGCTTAGAGGTCGCGGGGGGGCCTGGCACAGATACGCAGTATTTT.

The V call is TRBV7-9, the J call TRBJ2-3; 7 bases map to TRBD1. The V gene's germline CDR1 is SEHNR and CDR2 FQNEAQ (reference sequence). This CDR3 spans 12 amino acids. The V gene end was trimmed by 7 bases and the J gene end by 6 bases; junction bases not matched to a gene: 4. The CDR3 sequence is CASTPTGDTQYF. The CDR3 DNA reads as TGTGCCAGCACCCCGACAGGGGATACGCAGTATTTT.

The rearrangement joins TRBV3-1 to TRBJ2-2; 9 bases map to TRBD1. Germline CDR1 LGHDT, CDR2 YNNKEL (reference sequence). With 6 bases clipped from V and 3 bases from J, the junction kept 14 bases outside the gene matches. The CDR3 consists of 18 residues. The CDR3 sequence is CASSSLGVRTGDTGELFF. The CDR3 bases are TGTGCCAGCAGTTCCCTAGGGGTGAGGACAGGGGACACCGGGGAGCTGTTTTTT.

This clonotype was counted ten times or more. The chain carries TRBV5-1 and TRBJ1-1; unclear D gene. The length of the CDR3 is 13 residues. The germline gives CDR1 SGHRS, CDR2 YFSETQ. The V and J ends lost 5 bases and 5 bases respectively, with 13 bases between them. The CDR3 sequence: CASREDEFTEAFF. CDR3 DNA sequence: TGCGCCAGCAGAGAGGATGAGTTTACTGAAGCTTTCTTT.

The chain uses TRBV30 and TRBJ2-1; no reliable D call. Germline CDR1 is GTSNPN and CDR2 is SVGIG (reference sequence). The CDR3 extends over 14 amino acids. V was cut by 2 bases and J by 5 bases, with 13 bases left in between. This CDR3 is CAWSPERLDNEQFF. The DNA of the CDR3 is TGTGCCTGGAGTCCCGAGAGGTTAGACAATGAGCAGTTCTTC. The variable domain in full, with the rest retrieved from reference TRBV30 and TRBJ2-1, is SQTIHQWPATLVQPVGSPLSLECTVEGTSNPNLYWYRQAAGRGLQLLFYSVGIGQISSEVPQNLSASRPQDRQFILSSKKLLLSDSGFYLCAWSPERLDNEQFFGPGTRLTVL.

This chain uses TRBV29-1 with TRBJ1-4; 7 nucleotides agree with TRBD1. This CDR3 is 15 amino acids long. Germline V gives CDR1 SQVTM, CDR2 ANQGSEA. With V trimmed by 5 bases and J by 8 bases, 14 bases remained unmatched. Written as DNA, the CDR3 is TGCAGCGTTTTGTCTTACCACAGGGGAGGAGAAAAACTGTTTTTT. Translating it yields CSVLSYHRGGEKLFF.

This clonotype was picked up many times. The V gene is TRBV7-9, the J gene TRBJ2-1; D may be TRBD1 (6 bases). CDR1 and CDR2 from the germline V gene are SEHNR and FQNEAQ (reference sequence). CDR3 length: 14 amino acids. Trimming cost V 10 bases and J 5 bases, with 18 bases left between them. Written as DNA, the CDR3 is TGTGCCACCCAAGAATTCACAGGGAACAATGAGCAGTTCTTC. Residues: CATQEFTGNNEQFF.

This clonotype was observed a few times. V is TRBV20-1 and J is TRBJ2-7, with D perhaps TRBD1 (5 bases). Deletions cut 5 bases from V and 6 bases from J, with 11 bases between. This CDR3 is built from 11 residues. In germline, CDR1 is DFQATT, CDR2 SNEGSKA (reference sequence). The CDR3 DNA sequence: TGCAGTGCTCCCAAGGGGCGCGAGCAGTACTTC. This sequence encodes CSAPKGREQYF.

This clonotype has more than one count but fewer than ten. The chain employs TRBV4-3 and TRBJ2-7; D might be TRBD2 (5 bases). The V gene's germline CDR1 is LGHNA and CDR2 YSLEER. The CDR3 runs 13 residues. V was cut by 0 bases and J by 6 bases, with 9 bases left in between. The CDR3 here is CASSQDEGGEQYF. DNA of the CDR3: TGCGCCAGCAGCCAAGACGAGGGCGGCGAGCAGTACTTC.

This clonotype was seen many times. The chain uses TRBV7-2 and TRBJ2-3; TRBD2 is a possible D gene (6 bases). The V gene's germline CDR1 is SGHTA and CDR2 FQGNSA. Deletions cut 1 base from V and 4 bases from J, with 12 bases between. The CDR3 has 15 amino acids. Here the CDR3 DNA reads TGTGCCAGCAGCTTAGTTGCGGGGACCGCAGATACGCAGTATTTT. The encoded protein is CASSLVAGTADTQYF.

V gene TRBV27 combines with J gene TRBJ2-3; D unresolved. Germline V gives CDR1 MNHEY, CDR2 SMNVEV (reference sequence). V dropped 1 base and J dropped 5 bases, with 7 bases sitting between them. This CDR3 contains 13 residues. CDR3 loop: CASSLLSVDTQYF. CDR3 DNA: TGTGCCAGCAGTTTATTGAGCGTAGATACGCAGTATTTT.

This clonotype has more than one count but fewer than ten. The J gene is TRBJ2-3, the V gene TRBV6-1; 8 bases are shared with TRBD2. Germline V lookup: CDR1 MNHNS, CDR2 SASEGT. Losses at the gene ends were 8 bases for V and 2 bases for J; bases not matched to a gene: 6. The CDR3 is 14 residues long. This CDR3 is CASQLAAYTDTQYF. Here the CDR3 DNA reads TGTGCCAGCCAACTAGCGGCTTACACAGATACGCAGTATTTT.

This clonotype was seen once. The chain couples TRBV19 to TRBJ2-1, with 9 bases matching TRBD2. Germline CDR1 is LNHDA and CDR2 is SQIVND (reference sequence). The CDR3 loop spans 16 amino acids. V shed 5 bases and J 3 bases; nucleotides not matched to a gene: 8. For the CDR3, the DNA is TGTGCCAGTAGTCCGCGGACTAGCGCGTACTACAATGAGCAGTTCTTC. Its protein is CASSPRTSAYYNEQFF.